The entry that follows covers one T cell receptor (beta chain) sequence. The antigen it binds to is not known. No base-level quality is on record; no much larger clone is a single base apart. The data stem from a study of blood T cell repertoires in COVID-19 (dated by TCRdb to the early 2020s). Some background on the complete study: Collaborator samples came from the United States, Italy and Spain and covered acute and convalescent phases of COVID-19. The repertoires were made available in a free public database intended to serve as a resource for research on the immune response to SARS-CoV-2. Deeply sampled blood TCRbeta repertoires from subjects exposed to, actively infected with, or recovered from COVID-19 were included in the dataset. The samples were drawn from two sources: the first 160 participants of the ongoing ImmuneRACE study, and 1,254 subjects contributed by 6 global collaborators. The prospective study material was composed of cDNA or gDNA derived from T cells, B-cell-depleted T cells, or PBMCs. Where HLA class I and class II types were available, the types were taken from metadata supplied by the sample provider, not from assay-based typing. Nearly every sample came with metadata listing a de-identified subject ID, COVID-19 status, age in years and sex.

The study at large found these results: The amount of clinical and demographic metadata varied by source and participant and was provided uncurated.

Based on the germline V gene, the CDR1 and CDR2 sequences are MGHDK and SYGVNS. From the cysteine through the phenylalanine, the CDR3 covers 16 amino acids. The read is trimmed to its CDR3 DNA, 48 bases read in frame from base 1. V loses 7 bases of germline sequence and J loses 3 bases, and the interval between the two ends is 19 bases. The collaborating institutions used their own protocols to collect whole blood in K2EDTA tubes. Collaborator samples were shipped for TCRbeta analysis as frozen whole blood, isolated PBMCs, or DNA extracted from either sample type. TCRbeta CDR3 regions were amplified from genomic DNA using the immunoSEQ Assay, a bias-controlled multiplex PCR. In the paper's pipeline: Nucleated cell counts per sample were estimated from amplification of reference gene primers within the assay. To quantify the absolute abundance of each unique TCRbeta CDR3 rearrangement, sequence reads were collapsed and filtered. For each sample, productive Simpson clonality was calculated by taking the square root of Simpson's diversity index across productive rearrangements. Sourced from immuneACCESS, this table was stored by TCRdb with only in-frame sequences that have V and J called. A share of the clones is absent; for the studies checked, an unresolved V gene accounts for under half, and the remainder has no known explanation. V and J calls and clone size are as listed in that table; D and trimming were resolved from the DNA. Present in this sample are approximately 68,000 clones, approximately 79% of which were seen just once. Of the sample, roughly a tenth is held by the ten largest clones.

This sequence originates from a woman in her forties or fifties with acute or convalescent COVID-19. The V and J segments used are TRBV25-1 and TRBJ2-1; D gene: possibly TRBD2, on 6 matching bases. Sequencing was performed on peripheral blood. The CDR3 corresponds to CASTGLQAGFYNEQFF. The DNA is TGTGCCAGCACGGGACTCCAAGCGGGCTTCTACAATGAGCAGTTCTTC.